A single T cell receptor beta chain is shown here with its context. Its specificity is unknown. This CDR3 is built from 13 residues. Germline lookup yields CDR1 SGHDT and CDR2 YYEEEE. V was shortened by 4 bases and J by 1 base, with 9 bases between the two germline ends. The data belong to a study of shared clonotypes between healthy human individuals. The deep-level immunoSEQ assay was used. Assay: immunoSEQ multiplex PCR; the TCRdb copy retains only in-frame clones and omits some. The table includes roughly 1,600,000 clones, roughly 98.5% detected once. Study-level results: Between a handful of donors, naive CD4 clonotypes were shared at a level of approximately 5%.

Sequences were obtained from naive CD4+ T cells sorted from blood. As to subset: CD45RA+ positively selected. The chain is built from TRBV5-6 and TRBJ2-7; D unresolved. The TCR sequence derives from a man aged 25-40 years in good health. In DNA, the CDR3 is TGTGCCAGCAGCCCGACCCCGTCCTACGAGCAGTACTTC. It codes for CASSPTPSYEQYF.